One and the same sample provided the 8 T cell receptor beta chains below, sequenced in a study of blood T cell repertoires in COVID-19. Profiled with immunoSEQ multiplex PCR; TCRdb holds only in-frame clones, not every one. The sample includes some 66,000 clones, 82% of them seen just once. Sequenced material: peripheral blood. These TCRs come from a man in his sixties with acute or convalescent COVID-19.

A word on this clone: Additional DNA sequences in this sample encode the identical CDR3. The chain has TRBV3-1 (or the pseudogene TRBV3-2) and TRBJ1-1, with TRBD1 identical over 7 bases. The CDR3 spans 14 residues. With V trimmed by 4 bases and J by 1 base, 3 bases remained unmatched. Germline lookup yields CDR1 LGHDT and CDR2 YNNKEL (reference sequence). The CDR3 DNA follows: TGTGCCAGCAGCCCGGGGACAGAGAACACTGAAGCTTTCTTT. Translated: CASSPGTENTEAFF.

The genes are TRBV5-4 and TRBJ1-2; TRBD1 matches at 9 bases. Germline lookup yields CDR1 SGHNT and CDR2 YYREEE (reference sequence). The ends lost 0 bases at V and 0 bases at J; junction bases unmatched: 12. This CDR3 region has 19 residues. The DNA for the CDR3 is TGTGCCAGCAGCTTGGAGCTTCCGGGACAGGGCGCTCCTAACTATGGCTACACCTTC. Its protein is CASSLELPGQGAPNYGYTF.

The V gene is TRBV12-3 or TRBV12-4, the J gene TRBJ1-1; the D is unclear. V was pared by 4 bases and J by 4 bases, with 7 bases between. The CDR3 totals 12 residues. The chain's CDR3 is CASSSRGTEAFF. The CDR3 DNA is TGTGCCAGCAGTTCTCGGGGCACTGAAGCTTTCTTT.

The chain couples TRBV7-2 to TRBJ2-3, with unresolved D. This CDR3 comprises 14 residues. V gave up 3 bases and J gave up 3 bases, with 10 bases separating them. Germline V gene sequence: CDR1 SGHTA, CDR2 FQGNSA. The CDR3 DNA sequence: TGTGCCAGCAGCTTTGGTAGCTCGACAGATACGCAGTATTTT. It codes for CASSFGSSTDTQYF.

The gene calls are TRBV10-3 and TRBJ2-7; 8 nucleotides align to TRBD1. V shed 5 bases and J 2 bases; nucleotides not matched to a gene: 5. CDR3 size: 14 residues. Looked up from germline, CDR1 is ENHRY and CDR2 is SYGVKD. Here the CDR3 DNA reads TGTGCCATCAGTAGACAGGGGTCCACCTACGAGCAGTACGTC. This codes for CAISRQGSTYEQYV.

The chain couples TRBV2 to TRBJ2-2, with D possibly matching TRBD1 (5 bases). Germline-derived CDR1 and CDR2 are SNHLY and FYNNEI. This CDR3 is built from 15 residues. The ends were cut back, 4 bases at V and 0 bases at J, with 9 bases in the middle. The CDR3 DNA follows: TGTGCCAGCAGTGGGACATACGCGAACACCGGGGAGCTGTTTTTT. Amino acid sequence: CASSGTYANTGELFF.

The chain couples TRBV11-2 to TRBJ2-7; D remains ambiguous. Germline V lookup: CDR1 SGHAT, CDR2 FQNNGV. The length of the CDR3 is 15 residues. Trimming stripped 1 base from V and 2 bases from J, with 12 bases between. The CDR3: CASSLGPAYTYEQYV. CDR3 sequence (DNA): TGTGCCAGCAGCTTAGGTCCCGCCTATACCTACGAGCAGTACGTC.

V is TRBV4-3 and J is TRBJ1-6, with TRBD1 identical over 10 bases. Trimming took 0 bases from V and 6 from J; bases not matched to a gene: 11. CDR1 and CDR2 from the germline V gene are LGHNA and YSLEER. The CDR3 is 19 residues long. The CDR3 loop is CASSQDLGQGGIGNSPLHF. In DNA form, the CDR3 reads TGCGCCAGCAGCCAAGATCTAGGACAGGGGGGAATCGGTAATTCACCCCTCCACTTT.